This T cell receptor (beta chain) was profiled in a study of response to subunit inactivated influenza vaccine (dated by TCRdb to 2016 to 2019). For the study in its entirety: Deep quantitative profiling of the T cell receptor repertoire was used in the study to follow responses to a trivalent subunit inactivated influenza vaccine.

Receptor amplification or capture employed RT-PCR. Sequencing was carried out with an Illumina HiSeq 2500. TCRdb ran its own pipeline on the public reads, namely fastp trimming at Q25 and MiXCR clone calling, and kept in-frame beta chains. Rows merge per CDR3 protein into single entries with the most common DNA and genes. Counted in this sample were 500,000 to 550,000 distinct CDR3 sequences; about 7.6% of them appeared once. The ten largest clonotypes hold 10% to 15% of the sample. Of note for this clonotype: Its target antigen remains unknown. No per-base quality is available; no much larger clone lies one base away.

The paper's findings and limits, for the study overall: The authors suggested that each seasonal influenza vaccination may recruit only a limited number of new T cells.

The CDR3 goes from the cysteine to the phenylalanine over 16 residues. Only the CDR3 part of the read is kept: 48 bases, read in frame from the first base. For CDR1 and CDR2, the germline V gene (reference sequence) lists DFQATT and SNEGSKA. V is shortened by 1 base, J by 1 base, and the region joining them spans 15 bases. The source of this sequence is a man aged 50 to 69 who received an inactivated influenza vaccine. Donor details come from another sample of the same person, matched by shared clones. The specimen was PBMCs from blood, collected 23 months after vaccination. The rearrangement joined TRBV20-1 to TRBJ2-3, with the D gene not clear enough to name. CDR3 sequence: CSARGFGRLGTDTQYF. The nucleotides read TGCAGTGCTAGAGGTTTCGGTAGGCTAGGCACAGATACGCAGTATTTT.